This passage covers 23 T cell receptor beta chains from one sample sequenced in a study of cytomegalovirus exposure and HLA in healthy donors. The PCR made use of 60 Vbeta and 13 Jbeta primers. TCRdb's table, derived via immunoSEQ multiplex PCR, lists solely in-frame clones and lacks some. The sample includes about 190,000 clones, around nine tenths seen only once; the top ten take roughly 1.8%. Specimen: PBMCs. These receptors were collected from a woman younger than 30 in good health and CMV-seronegative.

The chain recombines TRBV27 with TRBJ2-7; 7 bases line up with TRBD2. The germline CDR1 and CDR2 sequences are MNHEY and SMNVEV (reference sequence). The CDR3 totals 17 residues. The trim removed 0 bases at V and 1 base at J, leaving 9 bases unmatched. The CDR3 loop reads CASSLSGGTESSYEQYF. In DNA, the CDR3 is TGTGCCAGCAGTTTATCGGGAGGGACGGAGTCGTCCTACGAGCAGTACTTC.

This chain connects TRBV11-3 to TRBJ2-3; TRBD2 aligns across 7 bases. The CDR3 is made up of 15 amino acids. The germline V gene has CDR1 SGHNT and CDR2 YENEEA. V was clipped by 3 bases and J by 1 base; unmatched bases: 4. The CDR3 DNA reads TGTGCCAGCAGCTTTAAGCGGGAAGGCACAGATACGCAGTATTTT. Protein product: CASSFKREGTDTQYF.

V usage is TRBV6-5 and J usage is TRBJ2-5, with 10 bases identical to TRBD1. The J call may be in error: the DNA end matches TRBJ2-7 better. The V gene's germline CDR1 is MNHEY and CDR2 SVGAGI. The CDR3 length is 14 residues. CDR3 nucleotide sequence: TGTGCCAGCAGTCACCGGGACAGGGGACACGAGCAGTACTTC. This gives the protein CASSHRDRGHEQYF.

The chain has TRBV5-1 and TRBJ1-2; D unresolved. The CDR3 totals 12 residues. Trimming removed 0 bases at V and 3 bases at J, with 3 bases between. Germline CDR1 and CDR2: SGHRS and YFSETQ. The CDR3 nucleotides are TGCGCCAGCAGCTTGGGAGACTATGGCTACACCTTC. Translating gives CASSLGDYGYTF.

The rearrangement links TRBV5-1 to TRBJ1-5, with D tentatively TRBD1 (6 bases). The germline V and J ends were trimmed by 2 bases and 2 bases, with 11 bases remaining between them. The CDR3 is made up of 15 amino acids. CDR1 and CDR2 from the germline V gene are SGHRS and YFSETQ. This CDR3 reads CASSLQGLGNQPQHF. In DNA, the CDR3 is TGCGCCAGCAGCTTACAGGGCCTAGGCAATCAGCCCCAGCATTTT.

J is TRBJ1-1 and V is TRBV7-6; 7 bases are a match to TRBD1. Trimming removed 5 bases from V and 8 bases from J; junction bases left unmatched: 11. There are 14 residues in the CDR3. Looked up from germline, CDR1 is SGHVS and CDR2 is FNYEAQ. The CDR3 loop reads CASSLITTGSEAFF. DNA of the CDR3: TGTGCCAGCAGCCTAATAACGACAGGGTCGGAAGCTTTCTTT.

V and J are TRBV19 and TRBJ1-5, with a tentative D call TRBD1 (6 bases). Looked up from germline, CDR1 is LNHDA and CDR2 is SQIVND (reference sequence). V was shortened by 6 bases and J by 0 bases, with 12 bases between the two germline ends. The CDR3 covers 15 residues. In nucleotides, the CDR3 is TGTGCCAGTAGCATACAGGGTTATAGCAATCAGCCCCAGCATTTT. Encoded protein: CASSIQGYSNQPQHF.

The chain couples TRBV14 to TRBJ2-3; 9 bases are a match to TRBD1. Germline CDR1 and CDR2: SGHDN and FVKESK. CDR3 size: 19 residues. Losses at the gene ends were 0 bases for V and 6 bases for J; bases not matched to a gene: 16. CDR3 in DNA: TGTGCCAGCAGCCAAGATCTCGGTGTCGGGACAGGGCGCCGGGATACGCAGTATTTT. Translating gives CASSQDLGVGTGRRDTQYF.

The chain recombines TRBV4-1 with TRBJ1-1; 7 nucleotides align to TRBD1. The CDR3 spans 15 residues. Germline trimming cut 0 bases from V and 11 bases from J; bases unmatched to any gene: 12. The V gene's germline CDR1 is MGHRA and CDR2 YSYEKL. CDR3 residues: CASSQETGVGYAAFF. DNA for the CDR3: TGCGCCAGCAGCCAAGAAACAGGGGTAGGATACGCGGCTTTCTTT.

This sequence joins TRBV14 and TRBJ2-1, with a weak D call TRBD2 (6 bases). CDR3 size: 18 residues. Germline assignment: CDR1 SGHDN and CDR2 FVKESK. V lost 0 bases to trimming and J lost 6 bases, with 21 bases between them. The CDR3 loop reads CASSQDGLEGLFVNEQFF. Here the CDR3 DNA reads TGTGCCAGCAGCCAAGACGGCTTGGAGGGCCTCTTTGTCAATGAGCAGTTCTTC.

The V call is TRBV28, the J call TRBJ1-2; 9 bases are shared with TRBD1. The germline CDR1 and CDR2 sequences are MDHEN and SYDVKM. V was pared by 6 bases and J by 1 base, with 9 bases of the junction left unmatched. The CDR3 loop spans 16 amino acids. The CDR3 DNA is TGTGCCAGCAGGCTACAGGGGGCCCAGGTTAACTATGGCTACACCTTC. The encoded protein is CASRLQGAQVNYGYTF.

The genes are TRBV7-2 and TRBJ1-6, with a possible D match to TRBD1 (5 bases). The V end was cut by 5 bases, the J end by 5 bases, with 13 bases between. Germline V gene lookup returns CDR1 SGHTA and CDR2 FQGNSA. CDR3 length equals 15 residues. The CDR3 protein is CASSGPRGNNSPLHF. CDR3 DNA: TGTGCCAGCAGCGGCCCCCGGGGGAATAATTCACCCCTCCACTTT.

This chain connects TRBV5-1 to TRBJ2-3; 11 bases fit TRBD2. Germline-derived CDR1 and CDR2 are SGHRS and YFSETQ. The length of the CDR3 is 19 residues. V lost 0 bases to trimming and J lost 2 bases; unmatched junction nucleotides: 11. CDR3 sequence reads: CASSLAFQGTSGYTDTQYF. The DNA of the CDR3 is TGCGCCAGCAGCTTGGCCTTCCAGGGGACTAGCGGATACACAGATACGCAGTATTTT.

The rearrangement uses TRBV4-1 and TRBJ1-3; D may be TRBD1 (5 bases). The CDR3 length is 16 residues. V shed 0 bases and J shed 4 bases, with 13 bases lying between them. The V gene's germline CDR1 is MGHRA and CDR2 YSYEKL. CDR3 sequence (DNA): TGCGCCAGCAGCCAAGAGTCGACAGTCCAAGGAAACACCATATATTTT. It yields the protein CASSQESTVQGNTIYF.

The chain couples TRBV7-2 to TRBJ2-7; 9 nucleotides align to TRBD1. The J segment lost 4 bases and the V segment lost 1 base, leaving 5 bases of the junction unmatched. This CDR3 has 15 amino acids. Germline V CDR1 and CDR2: SGHTA, FQGNSA. The DNA for the CDR3 is TGTGCCAGCAGCTTAGGTGGACAGGGGAATTACGAGCAGTACTTC. It yields the protein CASSLGGQGNYEQYF.

The chain recombines TRBV30 with TRBJ2-2, with a possible D match to TRBD2 (6 bases). With 7 bases removed from V and 4 bases from J, the gap between germline ends came to 13 bases. Germline CDR1 reads GTSNPN; CDR2 reads SVGIG (reference sequence). The CDR3 length is 13 residues. CDR3 region: CALGLPGTGELFF. CDR3 nucleotide sequence: TGTGCCTTGGGACTCCCGGGCACCGGGGAGCTGTTTTTT.

The genes are TRBV5-4 and TRBJ2-1; 8 nucleotides line up with TRBD2. Germline V gene data show CDR1 as SGHNT and CDR2 as YYREEE (reference sequence). V shed 0 bases and J 4 bases; nucleotides not matched to a gene: 6. This CDR3 is 16 amino acids long. The CDR3 DNA follows: TGTGCCAGCAGCTTGGCCCATGGACTAGCTTACAATGAGCAGTTCTTC. Residues: CASSLAHGLAYNEQFF.

The DNA for the CDR3 is TGTGCCAGCAGCCCGCTCTCCTGGACAGGGGGCGAAAATTCACCCCTCCACTTT. Amino acids: CASSPLSWTGGENSPLHF. V is TRBV11-3 and J is TRBJ1-6; 11 bases line up with TRBD1. Trimming took 5 bases from V and 7 from J; bases not matched to a gene: 13. Germline CDR1 SGHNT, CDR2 YENEEA. CDR3 size: 18 residues.

This sequence joins TRBV5-1 and TRBJ2-7; 12 nucleotides align to TRBD1. CDR3 length: 14 residues. From germline, CDR1 is SGHRS and CDR2 YFSETQ. Unmatched junction bases numbered 4, after V lost 3 bases and J lost 6 bases. CDR3 in amino acids: CASSSGTGGGEQYF. CDR3 coding DNA: TGCGCCAGCAGCTCAGGGACAGGGGGCGGCGAGCAGTACTTC.

The CDR3 here is CASSFRSSGSWEQYF. CDR3 sequence (DNA): TGTGCCAGCAGCTTTCGGTCTAGCGGGAGTTGGGAGCAGTACTTC. This chain links TRBV5-8 with TRBJ2-7; 10 positions agree with TRBD2. V shed 2 bases and J 7 bases; nucleotides not matched to a gene: 9. The CDR3 is made up of 15 amino acids. The germline CDR1 and CDR2 sequences are SGHTS and YDEGEE.

The CDR3 bases are TGTGCCAGCAGCTTAGGCCGGACAGGGGGCTTTTTCCCTGAAGCTTTCTTT. Its protein is CASSLGRTGGFFPEAFF. V and J are TRBV11-2 and TRBJ1-1; 11 nucleotides line up with TRBD1. Germline V gene sequence: CDR1 SGHAT, CDR2 FQNNGV. V was pared by 1 base and J by 6 bases, with 10 bases of the junction left unmatched. This CDR3 spans 17 amino acids.

This clone has more than one count but fewer than ten. The chain carries TRBV10-3 and TRBJ1-1, with a possible D match to TRBD1 (6 bases). Germline-derived CDR1 and CDR2 are ENHRY and SYGVKD. The V end was cut by 7 bases, the J end by 2 bases, with 11 bases between. CDR3 length equals 13 residues. The CDR3 loop is CAITAGTNTEAFF. DNA for the CDR3: TGTGCCATCACCGCAGGGACAAACACTGAAGCTTTCTTT.

This clone has just a few counts. The CDR3 DNA reads TGTGCTAGTGCTCTAGCGGGAGGACCCAATGAGCAGTTCTTC. Residues: CASALAGGPNEQFF. The chain recombines TRBV12-5 with TRBJ2-1; 11 bases match TRBD2. CDR3 length: 14 amino acids. V was clipped by 7 bases and J by 6 bases; unmatched bases: 5. Germline V gene sequence: CDR1 LGHNT, CDR2 FRNRAP. The full variable domain, with the rest looked up from reference TRBV12-5 and TRBJ2-1, is DARVTQTPRHKVTEMGQEVTMRCQPILGHNTVFWYRQTMMQGLELLAYFRNRAPLDDSGMPKDRFSAEMPDATLATLKIQPSEPRDSAVYFCASALAGGPNEQFFGPGTRLTVL.